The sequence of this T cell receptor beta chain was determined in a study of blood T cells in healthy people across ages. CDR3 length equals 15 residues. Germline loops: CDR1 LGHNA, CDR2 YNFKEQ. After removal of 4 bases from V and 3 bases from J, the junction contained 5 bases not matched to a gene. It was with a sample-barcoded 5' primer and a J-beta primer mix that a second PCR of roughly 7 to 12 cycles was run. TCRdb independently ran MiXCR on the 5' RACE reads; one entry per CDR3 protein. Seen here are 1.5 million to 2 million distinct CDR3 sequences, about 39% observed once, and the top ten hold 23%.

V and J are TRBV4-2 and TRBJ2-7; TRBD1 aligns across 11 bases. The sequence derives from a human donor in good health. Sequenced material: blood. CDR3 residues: CASSRRTGGDYEQYF. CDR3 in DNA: TGTGCCAGCAGCCGACGGACAGGGGGCGACTACGAGCAGTACTTC.